This TCR beta chain was sequenced for a study of cytomegalovirus exposure and HLA in healthy donors. Study-wide background: HLA-typed donors contributed some 85 million unique TCRs, which were held in an early data release. Findings and limits, study-wide: Per a later analysis, about 17,000 TCR beta sequences showed association with HLA alleles at 0.05 false discovery rate. Presence/absence analyses supposed approximately even sequencing depth among donors.

This CDR3 comprises 11 residues. V lost 7 bases, J lost 5 bases, and 9 bases lay in between. Germline loops: CDR1 SGHNT, CDR2 YYREEE (reference sequence). The study ran its PCR with 60 Vbeta and 13 Jbeta primers. Only in-frame clones appear in the TCRdb table, and some are missing; sequencing was by immunoSEQ multiplex PCR. The sample holds about 61,000 clones; around 87% are singletons and the top ten take about 1.5%. This clone was seen only a few times. No antigen is known for it. The donors gave bone marrow, and they were healthy. The source is a man younger than 35 in good health and CMV-seronegative. The rearrangement links TRBV5-4 to TRBJ1-2, with a tentative D call TRBD1 (6 bases). Material: PBMCs. CDR3 protein: CASGTTYGYTF. CDR3 coding DNA: TGTGCCAGCGGGACAACTTATGGCTACACCTTC.